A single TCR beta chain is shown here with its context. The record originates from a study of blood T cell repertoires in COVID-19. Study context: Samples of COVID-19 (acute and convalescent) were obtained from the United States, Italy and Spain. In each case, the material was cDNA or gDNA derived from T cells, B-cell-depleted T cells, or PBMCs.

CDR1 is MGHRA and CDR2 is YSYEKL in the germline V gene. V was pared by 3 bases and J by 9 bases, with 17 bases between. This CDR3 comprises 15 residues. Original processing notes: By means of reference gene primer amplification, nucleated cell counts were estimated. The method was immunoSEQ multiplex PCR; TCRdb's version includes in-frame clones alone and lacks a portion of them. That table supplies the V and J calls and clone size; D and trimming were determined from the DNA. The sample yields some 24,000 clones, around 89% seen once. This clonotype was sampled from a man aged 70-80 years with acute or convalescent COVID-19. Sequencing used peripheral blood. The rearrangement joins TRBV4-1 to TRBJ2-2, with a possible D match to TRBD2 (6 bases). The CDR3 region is CASSHPGTGARELFF. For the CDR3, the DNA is TGCGCCAGCAGCCATCCAGGGACTGGGGCCCGGGAGCTGTTTTTT.